Following are 26 T cell receptor beta chains from one sample sequenced in a study of identical twins. TCRdb called the 5' RACE reads again in MiXCR, with one record for every CDR3 protein. Here the sample spans about 720,000 distinct CDR3 sequences, 15% to 20% being singletons. The sample was also reused in another study, on T cells expressing NK-cell markers.

Material for sequencing was PBMCs. The source is a woman in her late teens or twenties in good health.

CDR3 sequence (DNA): TGCGCCAGCAGCTTGGGTACAAATGCACCCCTCCACTTT. Translated, it gives CASSLGTNAPLHF. The chain recombines TRBV5-1 with TRBJ1-6, with D unresolved. The CDR3 consists of 13 residues. Germline CDR1 and CDR2: SGHRS and YFSETQ. Trimming pared 0 bases from V and 11 bases from J, leaving 9 bases between.

The rearrangement uses TRBV5-4 and TRBJ2-3; 7 bases are shared with TRBD2. CDR1 and CDR2 (germline): SGHNT, YYREEE (reference sequence). The CDR3 extends over 17 amino acids. The ends lost 4 bases at V and 0 bases at J; junction bases unmatched: 11. The CDR3, as DNA: TGTGCCAGCAGCGGCCTAGCGGAGAGTACTAGCACAGATACGCAGTATTTT. Its translation: CASSGLAESTSTDTQYF.

The chain joins TRBV6-1 to TRBJ1-5, with D possibly being TRBD1 (6 bases). The V gene's germline CDR1 is MNHNS and CDR2 SASEGT. With 7 bases removed from V and 5 bases from J, the gap between germline ends came to 12 bases. The CDR3 is made up of 13 amino acids. This chain's CDR3 is CASTAGADQPQHF. CDR3 DNA sequence: TGTGCCAGCACGGCGGGGGCCGATCAGCCCCAGCATTTT.

This clonotype was seen only a few times. The V and J genes are TRBV6-5 and TRBJ1-1, with unresolved D. The germline gives CDR1 MNHEY, CDR2 SVGAGI. Trimming left V 6 bases short and J 3 bases short, with 8 bases between. CDR3 length: 12 residues. The CDR3 coding sequence is TGTGCCAGCAGACACCGGGACACTGAAGCTTTCTTT. Amino acid sequence: CASRHRDTEAFF.

The chain combines TRBV5-1 with TRBJ2-5; 8 bases line up with TRBD2. The CDR3 extends over 15 amino acids. Trimming took 3 bases from V and 5 from J; bases not matched to a gene: 9. Germline CDR1 reads SGHRS; CDR2 reads YFSETQ. This chain's CDR3 is CASSSAGVKGETQYF. For the CDR3, the DNA is TGCGCCAGCAGCTCAGCGGGGGTGAAGGGGGAGACCCAGTACTTC. Full variable domain (missing parts from reference TRBV5-1 and TRBJ2-5): KAGVTQTPRYLIKTRGQQVTLSCSPISGHRSVSWYQQTPGQGLQFLFEYFSETQRNKGNFPGRFSGRQFSNSRSEMNVSTLELGDSALYLCASSSAGVKGETQYFGPGTRLLVL.

This clonotype has a handful of counts. V is TRBV5-1 and J is TRBJ2-3, with 13 bases matching TRBD2. The CDR3 length is 16 residues. V shed 5 bases and J 2 bases; nucleotides not matched to a gene: 5. In germline, CDR1 is SGHRS, CDR2 YFSETQ. The CDR3: CASRLGLAGDTDTQYF. In nucleotides, the CDR3 is TGCGCCAGCAGATTAGGACTAGCGGGGGACACAGATACGCAGTATTTT.

The J gene is TRBJ2-1, the V gene TRBV7-8, with 8 bases fitting TRBD2. This CDR3 contains 18 residues. Germline-derived CDR1 and CDR2 are SGHVS and FQNEAQ. V trimming: 6 bases; J trimming: 0 bases; junction bases outside the gene matches: 13. Written as DNA, the CDR3 is TGTGCCAGCAGAGACGTCATAGCGGGACGTAGCTCCTACAATGAGCAGTTCTTC. This translates into CASRDVIAGRSSYNEQFF.

This clonotype turned up a few times. The chain uses TRBV20-1 and TRBJ2-5; no reliable D call. This CDR3 is built from 12 residues. V dropped 0 bases and J dropped 7 bases, with 9 bases sitting between them. Germline CDR1 reads DFQATT; CDR2 reads SNEGSKA (reference sequence). CDR3 protein: CSARDGSWTQYF. CDR3 coding DNA: TGCAGTGCTAGAGATGGTAGTTGGACCCAGTACTTC.

The J gene is TRBJ1-1, the V gene TRBV6-1, with TRBD1 matching 8 bases. This CDR3 is 17 amino acids long. Germline V gene data show CDR1 as MNHNS and CDR2 as SASEGT. J was trimmed by 0 bases and V by 9 bases; bases with no gene match: 15. The CDR3 sequence: CASRGKRTGWLNTEAFF. In nucleotides, the CDR3 is TGTGCCAGTCGCGGGAAGAGGACAGGGTGGTTGAACACTGAAGCTTTCTTT.

The chain employs TRBV2 and TRBJ2-7; perhaps D is TRBD1 or TRBD2 (5 bases each). This CDR3 is 14 amino acids long. CDR1 and CDR2 from the germline V gene are SNHLY and FYNNEI. Trimming cost V 7 bases and J 2 bases, with 15 bases left between them. The CDR3 region has the DNA TGTGCCAGCACCACCGGGACCCCTGCCTACGAGCAGTACTTC. Its protein product is CASTTGTPAYEQYF.

The chain recombines TRBV20-1 with TRBJ2-5, with 9 bases identical to TRBD2. The CDR3 is made up of 13 amino acids. CDR1 is DFQATT and CDR2 is SNEGSKA in the germline V gene (reference sequence). The J segment lost 5 bases and the V segment lost 6 bases, leaving 7 bases of the junction unmatched. The CDR3 nucleotides are TGCAGTGCCCTGGCTAGCGGGAAGGAGACCCAGTACTTC. It specifies CSALASGKETQYF.

This clonotype was detected ten times or more. The chain employs TRBV29-1 and TRBJ2-3, with 11 bases that match TRBD2. V lost 4 bases and J lost 6; bases outside the gene matches: 12. The CDR3 contains 16 residues. The germline V gene encodes CDR1 SQVTM and CDR2 ANQGSEA. CDR3 protein: CSVGGTSGKSRDTQYF. CDR3 coding DNA: TGCAGCGTTGGAGGGACTAGCGGTAAATCTAGGGATACGCAGTATTTT.

The rearrangement links TRBV12-3 or TRBV12-4 to TRBJ2-5; D is perhaps TRBD2 (7 bases). The CDR3 sequence is 14 residues long. V shed 8 bases and J shed 3 bases, with 16 bases lying between them. CDR3 DNA: TGTGCCAGCGGACTGGGGGGGCTTGAAGAGACCCAGTACTTC. Its translation is CASGLGGLEETQYF.

This clonotype was detected a few times. V usage is TRBV29-1 and J usage is TRBJ1-1, with unresolved D. CDR1 is SQVTM and CDR2 is ANQGSEA in the germline V gene. V lost 4 bases to trimming and J lost 0 bases, with 9 bases between them. The CDR3 has 13 amino acids. CDR3 in amino acids: CSVVRSMNTEAFF. In DNA, the CDR3 is TGCAGCGTTGTGCGTAGCATGAACACTGAAGCTTTCTTT.

The chain employs TRBV15 and TRBJ2-2; D is unclear. The germline V gene encodes CDR1 LNHNV and CDR2 YYDKDF (reference sequence). Trimming took off 0 bases at V and 8 bases at J, with 10 bases between the two ends. The CDR3 is 14 residues long. The CDR3 loop is CATSRDVDLGELFF. CDR3 nucleotide sequence: TGTGCCACCAGCAGAGATGTGGATTTAGGGGAGCTGTTTTTT. The variable domain in full, completed from reference TRBV15 and TRBJ2-2, reads DAMVIQNPRYQVTQFGKPVTLSCSQTLNHNVMYWYQQKSSQAPKLLFHYYDKDFNNEADTPDNFQSRRPNTSFCFLDIRSPGLGDTAMYLCATSRDVDLGELFFGEGSRLTVL.

This chain links TRBV7-9 with TRBJ2-3; D gene ambiguous. Between the trimmed V and J ends, which lost 5 bases and 4 bases, there was a span of 10 bases. The CDR3 has 13 amino acids. Germline V lookup: CDR1 SEHNR, CDR2 FQNEAQ (reference sequence). The CDR3 DNA follows: TGTGCCAGCAGCGCCTTTCAACCAGATACGCAGTATTTT. This codes for CASSAFQPDTQYF.

The V call is TRBV3-1, the J call TRBJ2-7; possibly TRBD1 or TRBD2 for D (5 bases each). The V end lost 3 bases, the J end lost 8 bases, and 11 bases lay between the germline ends. Germline CDR1 and CDR2: LGHDT and YNNKEL (reference sequence). CDR3 length equals 12 residues. The CDR3 spells CASSHGTPKQYF. Written as DNA, the CDR3 is TGTGCCAGCAGCCACGGGACGCCGAAGCAGTACTTC.

This clonotype was recorded at least ten times. The chain employs TRBV30 and TRBJ1-2; D is perhaps TRBD1 (5 bases). Deletions cut 0 bases from V and 4 bases from J, with 12 bases between. This CDR3 has 14 residues. The germline CDR1 and CDR2 sequences are GTSNPN and SVGIG (reference sequence). The CDR3 DNA is TGTGCCTGGAGTGTCTTCGCTGGGGCCTATGGCTACACCTTC. It is translated as CAWSVFAGAYGYTF.

This clonotype has only a few counts. The chain recombines TRBV12-3 or TRBV12-4 with TRBJ2-2; the D is unclear. Trimming pared 2 bases from V and 8 bases from J, leaving 12 bases between. This CDR3 is 14 amino acids long. CDR3 residues: CASSLRLSLGELFF. CDR3 nucleotides: TGTGCCAGCAGTTTAAGGCTCAGCTTAGGGGAGCTGTTTTTT.

This clonotype was observed once. CDR3 protein: CASSPPGQLNIQYF. The CDR3 nucleotides are TGTGCCAGCAGCCCCCCGGGACAACTAAACATTCAGTACTTC. The rearrangement uses TRBV6-1 and TRBJ2-4; D possibly corresponds to TRBD1 (6 bases). Germline lookup yields CDR1 MNHNS and CDR2 SASEGT. There are 14 residues in the CDR3. V was clipped by 6 bases and J by 6 bases, with 15 bases between them.

The chain joins TRBV12-3 or TRBV12-4 to TRBJ1-1, with no clear D. The CDR3 runs 14 residues. Trimming removed 6 bases from V and 3 bases from J, with 14 bases in between. In nucleotides, the CDR3 is TGTGCCAGCAGGTACTTCCTAAAGGACACTGAAGCTTTCTTT. Protein sequence: CASRYFLKDTEAFF.

This clonotype was picked up a small number of times. V and J are TRBV7-6 and TRBJ2-1; a possible D gene is TRBD1 (5 bases). The CDR3 is made up of 16 amino acids. Deletions cut 0 bases from V and 4 bases from J, with 13 bases between. Per the germline V gene, CDR1 is SGHVS and CDR2 is FNYEAQ. DNA for the CDR3: TGTGCCAGCAGCTTAGCCAGAGACAGCAAGTACAATGAGCAGTTCTTC. It translates to CASSLARDSKYNEQFF.

The chain links TRBV2 to TRBJ1-5; no definite D call. CDR1 is SNHLY, CDR2 FYNNEI, per germline. Trimming shortened V by 2 bases and J by 5 bases, and 10 bases separated the two germline ends. There are 14 residues in the CDR3. CDR3 sequence: CASSERASDQPQHF. The CDR3 region has the DNA TGTGCCAGCAGTGAAAGGGCATCTGATCAGCCCCAGCATTTT.

The chain couples TRBV18 to TRBJ2-1; perhaps TRBD1 as D (6 bases). The V gene's germline CDR1 is KGHSH and CDR2 LQKENI. This CDR3 has 12 amino acids. Deletions cut 4 bases from V and 12 bases from J, with 13 bases between. CDR3 protein: CASSLQGLGQFF. Here the CDR3 DNA reads TGTGCCAGCTCACTCCAGGGGTTGGGGCAGTTCTTC.

The gene calls are TRBV27 and TRBJ1-1; weak D call: TRBD1 (6 bases). V was trimmed by 2 bases and J by 5 bases, leaving 12 bases between them. Looked up from germline, CDR1 is MNHEY and CDR2 is SMNVEV (reference sequence). The CDR3 runs to 14 residues. The CDR3 bases are TGTGCCAGCAGTTTAAAGCCAGGGGTTACTGAAGCTTTCTTT. This sequence encodes CASSLKPGVTEAFF.

This clonotype showed up just a few times. This rearrangement joins TRBV5-1 to TRBJ2-3; TRBD2 matches at 14 bases. V trimming: 2 bases; J trimming: 9 bases; junction bases outside the gene matches: 17. Germline CDR1 and CDR2: SGHRS and YFSETQ. CDR3 length: 19 amino acids. The CDR3 DNA reads TGCGCCAGCAGCTTCATGGGGACTAGCGGGAGTCGGGGATTCGAGACGCAGTATTTT. This codes for CASSFMGTSGSRGFETQYF.